Listed below are T cell receptor beta chains from one sample, sequenced in a study of T cell repertoires in cytomegalovirus infection. MiXCR was run by TCRdb on the reads, yielding one entry per CDR3 protein. This sample carries 600,000 to 800,000 distinct CDR3 sequences, approximately 24% of them seen once, and the ten largest clones take 7.5% to 9%. Specimen: CD8+ T cells from PBMCs. All receptors come from a human donor in good health (CMV status not recorded). Some clones in this sample may be carry-over from other donors' samples. CDR3s include the opening cysteine and the closing phenylalanine or tryptophan. The D gene is left open where the match is weak. Some rows mark clone size as missing; the rest say once, few, many or name a class of expanded clone.

cdr3_nt cdr3_aa j_call clone_size d_call v_call
TGTGCCAGCAGCTTGGGCGGGGGGGCGTGGAATGAGCAGTTCTTC CASSLGGGAWNEQFF TRBJ2-1 few TRBD2 TRBV5-6
TGTGCCAGCAGTTTGGACGCGGCCAATGAGCAGTTCTTC CASSLDAANEQFF TRBJ2-1 few . TRBV6-6
TGTGCCAGCAGCCAAGTAGTGGCGGGGGCCCAAGAGACCCAGTACTTC CASSQVVAGAQETQYF TRBJ2-5 few . TRBV4-2
TGTGCCAGCGCGGGGGGTCTTATCTATGGCTACACCTTC CASAGGLIYGYTF TRBJ1-2 . . TRBV7-9
TGTGCCAGTAGTATCCTCGCAGGGGGCACAGATACGCAGTATTTT CASSILAGGTDTQYF TRBJ2-3 many . TRBV19
TGTGCCAGCACGGACGGACTCTATGGCTACACCTTC CASTDGLYGYTF TRBJ1-2 many . TRBV7-6
TGTGCCACCAGCAGAGCGGGGCTCAACTATGGCTACACCTTC CATSRAGLNYGYTF TRBJ1-2 . . TRBV15
TGTGCCAGCAGCGGACAGGGGATCTACGAGCAGTACTTC CASSGQGIYEQYF TRBJ2-7 . TRBD1 TRBV7-9
TGTGCCAGCCACTTAGCGGTCTACGAGCAGTACTTC CASHLAVYEQYF TRBJ2-7 . . TRBV2
TGTGCCAGCAGTCAACCGGGGGCTAATCAGCCCCAGCATTTT CASSQPGANQPQHF TRBJ1-5 few . TRBV28
TGTGCCAGCAGCGTAGGGGGCTCCTCCTACGAGCAGTACTTC CASSVGGSSYEQYF TRBJ2-7 few . TRBV9
TGTGCCAGCAGCCCACTTGGGACAGGGGGGAATTGGTATGGCTACACCTTC CASSPLGTGGNWYGYTF TRBJ1-2 many TRBD1 TRBV6-5
TGCAGTGCTGCCAGCTCGAGGGGGCTGAACGAAAAACTGTTTTTT CSAASSRGLNEKLFF TRBJ1-4 many TRBD1 TRBV20-1
TGCAGTGCTCTCCGGCGAGACAGGGGGTCTAGCAATCAGCCCCAGCATTTT CSALRRDRGSSNQPQHF TRBJ1-5 many TRBD1 TRBV20-1
TGTGCCAGTAGTTTCAAGGGGAGCTCCTATAATTCACCCCTCCACTTT CASSFKGSSYNSPLHF TRBJ1-6 few . TRBV19
TGCGCCAGCAGCCCCGGACAGGGGGCCGGCGAGCAGTACTTC CASSPGQGAGEQYF TRBJ2-7 few TRBD1 TRBV4-1
TGCGCCAGCAACCTTTGGGATCCGAACACTGAAGCTTTCTTT CASNLWDPNTEAFF TRBJ1-1 few . TRBV5-1
TGTGCCAGCAGCTTATGGGTCGATCCCCCGTACAATGAGCAGTTCTTC CASSLWVDPPYNEQFF TRBJ2-1 many . TRBV7-2
TGTGCCAGCAGTGAGTGGCTAGCGGGGGAGGCAGATACGCAGTATTTT CASSEWLAGEADTQYF TRBJ2-3 few TRBD2 TRBV2
TGTGCCGGCAGGCAGGGCGCGAACACTGAAGCTTTCTTT CAGRQGANTEAFF TRBJ1-1 . . TRBV28
TGTGCCAGCAGTTTAATCGGGGGGGGCCTGAACAATGAGCAGTTCTTC CASSLIGGGLNNEQFF TRBJ2-1 few TRBD2 TRBV27
TGTGCCAGCAGCCCCGGGACAGGCGGAATTTCACCCCTCCACTTT CASSPGTGGISPLHF TRBJ1-6 once TRBD1 TRBV13
TGTGCCAGCAGCTCCGGTGCCAGCCATTATAGCAATCAGCCCCAGCATTTT CASSSGASHYSNQPQHF TRBJ1-5 few . TRBV5-6
TGTGCCACCAGTGATGTCGGGGCCTACAATGAGCAGTTCTTC CATSDVGAYNEQFF TRBJ2-1 . . TRBV24-1
TGTGCCAGCAGTTTGAAAGGGATCTCGGCATCAGATACGCAGTATTTT CASSLKGISASDTQYF TRBJ2-3 . . TRBV28
TGTGCCAGCAGCCTGATGGGGGGCGATACTGAAGCTTTCTTT CASSLMGGDTEAFF TRBJ1-1 many . TRBV7-2
TGTGCCAGCAGTCTCCTAACCACAGGGAATGAGCAGTTCTTC CASSLLTTGNEQFF TRBJ2-1 once . TRBV27
TGTGCCAGCTCACCGCTAGTCGAGGCCGAGCAGTACTTC CASSPLVEAEQYF TRBJ2-7 . . TRBV18
TGTGCCAGCAGCTCCCTGCTACTAGCGGGGGATCGAGATACGCAGTATTTT CASSSLLLAGDRDTQYF TRBJ2-3 few TRBD2 TRBV13
TGTGCCAGCAGCCGGGGACAGGCGAACACAGATACGCAGTATTTT CASSRGQANTDTQYF TRBJ2-3 . TRBD1 TRBV7-9
TGCAGCGTTGAAGGGCTGGGACCTAACACCCGGGAGCTGTTTTTT CSVEGLGPNTRELFF TRBJ2-2 . . TRBV29-1
TGCAGTGCTAGTAGGGGAGACTCGAACACTGAAGCTTTCTTT CSASRGDSNTEAFF TRBJ1-1 . . TRBV20-1
TGTGCCAGCAGTTACTCTGGGACAGGGGGTCCTAGTAGCACAGATACGCAGCATTTT CASSYSGTGGPSSTDTQHF TRBJ1-5 few TRBD1 TRBV6-6
TGTGCCAGCAGTTGGGAGAGTCCCCCCTCCTACGAGCAGTACTTC CASSWESPPSYEQYF TRBJ2-7 many . TRBV12-3/TRBV12-4
TGTGCCAGCAGAGTTGCGGGGGGGCCTGGGGAGCAGTTCTTC CASRVAGGPGEQFF TRBJ2-1 . TRBD2 TRBV27